This TCR beta chain was recovered during a study of blood T cell repertoires in COVID-19. Study-level information: Both acute and convalescent COVID-19 samples were obtained from the United States, Italy and Spain. Sample material is recorded as cDNA or gDNA derived from T cells, B-cell-depleted T cells, or PBMCs.

Generated by immunoSEQ multiplex PCR, the TCRdb table keeps only in-frame clones and is missing some. The sample comprises some 62,000 clones, approximately 79% of which are singletons, and over 15% rests with the top ten. The sample consisted of peripheral blood. The clonotype was recovered from a man aged 55 to 70 with acute or convalescent COVID-19.

CDR3 sequence: CASSTPATGAGNSPLHF. In DNA form, the CDR3 reads TGTGCCAGTAGTACACCCGCAACAGGGGCCGGGAATTCACCCCTCCACTTT. This chain joins TRBV19 and TRBJ1-6; 7 bases align to TRBD1. Unmatched junction bases numbered 13, after V lost 4 bases and J lost 7 bases. CDR3 length equals 17 residues. The germline gives CDR1 LNHDA, CDR2 SQIVND (reference sequence).